The rows below give T cell receptor beta chains drawn from one sample of a study of blood T cell repertoires in COVID-19. Data came from immunoSEQ multiplex PCR; TCRdb stores just in-frame clones and leaves some out. This table has 89,000 or so clones, about 85% appearing once. The specimen sequenced was peripheral blood. These receptors all come from a man older than 75 with acute or convalescent COVID-19. The CDR3 runs from the conserved cysteine through the conserved F or W. D genes are given only for firm matches. A row's size may be missing; if present it is once, few, many or a size class.

>NA|TRBV28|TRBJ1-1|NA
CASSSPGQNTEAFF
TGTGCCAGCAGTTCCCCAGGACAGAACACTGAAGCTTTCTTT
>NA|TRBV5-6|TRBJ1-2|NA
CASSPEGTWGPFGYTF
TGTGCCAGCAGCCCCGAAGGAACATGGGGGCCTTTTGGCTACACCTTC
>once|TRBV24-1|TRBJ2-2|NA
CATSDYGGDPNTGELFF
TGTGCCACCAGTGATTATGGTGGAGACCCGAACACCGGGGAGCTGTTTTTT
>NA|TRBV6-5|TRBJ2-1|NA
CASRQGQDYNEQFF
TGTGCCAGCAGGCAGGGCCAGGACTACAATGAGCAGTTCTTC
>once|TRBV5-1|TRBJ1-2|TRBD1
CASSLSARQGHGYTF
TGCGCCAGCAGCTTGTCCGCGCGACAGGGACATGGCTACACCTTC
>NA|TRBV19|TRBJ2-2|TRBD2
CATRSAGGNTGELFF
TGTGCCACCAGATCAGCGGGAGGGAACACCGGGGAGCTGTTTTTT
>NA|TRBV18|TRBJ2-5|TRBD1
CASSAGQGETQYF
TGTGCCAGCTCCGCGGGACAGGGAGAGACCCAGTACTTC
>NA|TRBV2|TRBJ2-7|TRBD1
CASSYRTGSYEQYF
TGTGCCAGCAGTTACCGGACAGGTTCTTACGAGCAGTACTTC
>NA|TRBV14|TRBJ1-1|NA
CASSQQGVTEAFF
TGTGCCAGCAGCCAACAGGGTGTCACTGAAGCTTTCTTT
>once|TRBV7-6|TRBJ2-1|TRBD2
CASSLGLAVSSYNEQFF
TGTGCCAGCAGCTTAGGGCTAGCGGTGAGCTCCTACAATGAGCAGTTCTTC
>NA|TRBV9|TRBJ2-2|TRBD2
CASSGLAGYTGELFF
TGTGCCAGCAGCGGGCTAGCGGGTTACACCGGGGAGCTGTTTTTT
>NA|TRBV5-5|TRBJ1-2|NA
CASSLGRDGYTF
TGTGCCAGCAGCTTGGGGAGGGACGGCTACACCTTC
>NA|TRBV7-2|TRBJ2-5|NA
CASRPTPGETQYF
TGTGCCAGCAGGCCTACTCCAGGGGAGACCCAGTACTTC
>NA|TRBV11-2|TRBJ1-5|NA
CASSLDPGSNQPQHF
TGTGCCAGCAGCTTAGATCCCGGTAGCAATCAGCCCCAGCATTTT
>once|TRBV10-3|TRBJ2-2|TRBD2
CAITGGPPGELFF
TGTGCCATCACGGGAGGGCCCCCCGGGGAGCTGTTTTTT
>NA|TRBV3-1/TRBV3-2|TRBJ1-1|NA
CASSLAGTGAFF
TGTGCCAGCAGCCTGGCGGGAACAGGTGCTTTCTTT
>NA|TRBV4-2|TRBJ1-1|NA
CASSHEGVTDTEAFF
TGTGCCAGCAGCCACGAAGGGGTCACCGACACTGAAGCTTTCTTT
>NA|TRBV11-2|TRBJ1-5|NA
CASSHGEAEYSNQPQHF
TGTGCCAGCAGCCATGGAGAGGCTGAATATAGCAATCAGCCCCAGCATTTT
>few|TRBV6-6|TRBJ2-1|NA
CASRSRVNEQFF
TGTGCCAGCAGAAGCAGGGTAAATGAGCAGTTCTTC
>NA|TRBV19|TRBJ2-7|TRBD2
CASSIGTSGSYEQYF
TGTGCCAGTAGTATAGGTACTAGCGGGAGTTACGAGCAGTACTTC
>NA|TRBV4-2|TRBJ1-2|TRBD1
CASSQEAITRSRGRDYGYTF
TGTGCCAGCAGCCAAGAGGCCATCACTCGGTCCAGGGGGCGAGACTATGGCTACACCTTC
>NA|TRBV27|TRBJ2-7|TRBD2
CASSRAGGLYEQYF
TGTGCCAGCAGTAGAGCGGGAGGGCTCTACGAGCAGTACTTC
>NA|TRBV28|TRBJ2-7|NA
CASSLQVYEQYF
TGTGCCAGCAGTTTACAGGTTTACGAGCAGTACTTC
>NA|TRBV7-3|TRBJ2-7|NA
CASSRGSLQYF
TGTGCCAGCAGCCGGGGTTCCCTCCAGTACTTC
>NA|TRBV28|TRBJ2-7|TRBD1
CASSFGQGYEQYF
TGTGCCAGCAGTTTTGGACAGGGGTACGAGCAGTACTTC
>NA|TRBV6-1|TRBJ1-1|NA
CASSEMGQALGENTEAFF
TGTGCCAGCAGTGAAATGGGGCAGGCCCTAGGAGAGAACACTGAAGCTTTCTTT
>NA|TRBV9|TRBJ2-3|TRBD2
CASSSRSGSGADTQYF
TGTGCCAGCAGCTCCCGTAGCGGGAGTGGAGCAGATACGCAGTATTTT
>NA|TRBV7-9|TRBJ2-2|NA
CASSLVGGNTGELFF
TGTGCCAGCAGCTTGGTGGGAGGTAACACCGGGGAGCTGTTTTTT
>NA|TRBV5-1|TRBJ1-3|NA
CASSLGHLLPSGNTIYF
TGCGCCAGCAGCTTGGGACATTTACTCCCCTCTGGAAACACCATATATTTT
>NA|TRBV3-1/TRBV3-2|TRBJ1-2|TRBD1
CASSTGQAHYGYTF
TGTGCCAGCAGCACTGGACAGGCGCACTATGGCTACACCTTC
>NA|TRBV7-2|TRBJ2-1|TRBD2
CASSYTSGSLGNEQFF
TGTGCCAGCAGTTACACTAGCGGGAGCTTGGGCAATGAGCAGTTCTTC
>NA|TRBV9|TRBJ2-3|TRBD1
CASSLRQGHPDTQYF
TGTGCCAGCAGCCTCCGACAGGGCCACCCTGATACGCAGTATTTT
>NA|TRBV7-2|TRBJ1-1|TRBD1
CASSFPRGTRNTEAFF
TGTGCCAGCAGTTTTCCCAGGGGGACTAGGAACACTGAAGCTTTCTTT
>NA|TRBV28|TRBJ1-4|NA
CASSFGGKRHEKLFF
TGTGCCAGCAGTTTTGGGGGGAAGCGGCATGAAAAACTGTTTTTT
>few|TRBV7-2|TRBJ2-3|TRBD1
CASSLRGLGTDTQYF
TGTGCCAGCAGCTTAAGGGGGCTAGGCACAGATACGCAGTATTTT
>NA|TRBV3-1/TRBV3-2|TRBJ2-1|TRBD1
CASSQVPGQGARRTPPGYEQFF
TGTGCCAGCAGCCAAGTCCCGGGACAGGGGGCCCGGAGGACTCCCCCTGGGTATGAGCAGTTCTTC
>few|TRBV6-5|TRBJ1-2|NA
CASTPRGGNGYTF
TGTGCCAGCACCCCTAGGGGAGGGAACGGCTACACCTTC